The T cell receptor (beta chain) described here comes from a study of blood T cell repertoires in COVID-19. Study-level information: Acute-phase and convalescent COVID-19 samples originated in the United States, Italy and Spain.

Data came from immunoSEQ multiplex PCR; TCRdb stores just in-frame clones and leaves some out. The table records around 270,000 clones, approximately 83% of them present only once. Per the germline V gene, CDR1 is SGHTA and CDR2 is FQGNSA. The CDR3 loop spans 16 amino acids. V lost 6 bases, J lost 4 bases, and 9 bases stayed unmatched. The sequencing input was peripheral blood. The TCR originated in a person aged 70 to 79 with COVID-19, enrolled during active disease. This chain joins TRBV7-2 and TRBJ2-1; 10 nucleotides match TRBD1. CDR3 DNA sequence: TGTGCCAGCAGAGTCACCGGGACAGGGGAGTACAATGAGCAGTTCTTC. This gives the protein CASRVTGTGEYNEQFF.